The sequence of this T cell receptor (beta chain) was determined in a study of blood T cell repertoires in COVID-19. As for the study in general: The samples span acute and convalescent COVID-19 from the United States, Italy and Spain. PBMCs, B-cell-depleted T cells, or T cells were the source of the cDNA or gDNA that made up the material.

Unmatched junction bases numbered 9, after V lost 6 bases and J lost 6 bases. CDR3 length: 14 amino acids. From germline, CDR1 is MNHEY and CDR2 SMNVEV (reference sequence). In the original workflow: The authors estimated nucleated cell counts from reference gene primer amplification. This table comes from immunoSEQ multiplex PCR, and its TCRdb copy is limited to in-frame clones, with some not included. V and J calls and clone size are copied from that table; D and trimming were computed from the DNA. This repertoire shows fewer than 200,000 clones, about 83% found once; its top ten account for 7.5% to 8%.

The rearrangement links TRBV27 to TRBJ2-7, with 9 bases that match TRBD2. This clonotype originated in a man aged 35-49 years who had recovered from COVID-19. Sample: peripheral blood. The CDR3 region has the DNA TGTGCCAGCAGATTAGCGGGGGAGGTACGCGAGCAGTACTTC. This encodes CASRLAGEVREQYF.